Following are 2 T cell receptor beta chains from one sample sequenced in a study of blood T cell repertoires in COVID-19 (dated by TCRdb to about 2020). The method behind the library was the immunoSEQ multiplex PCR assay. The source is immuneACCESS, and TCRdb retained only in-frame sequences with V and J called. Part of the clones is not carried over; for the studies checked, unresolved V genes explain less than half of this, and the remainder is unexplained. This sample holds about 110,000 clones; 65% to 85% were observed only once. Clones ranked in the top ten supply 1.5% to 1.8% of the sample. The sample taken for sequencing was peripheral blood. These receptors originate from a man aged 45 to 65 with acute or convalescent COVID-19.

The rearrangement uses TRBV10-3 and TRBJ1-1; 8 nucleotides line up with TRBD1. In germline, CDR1 is ENHRY, CDR2 SYGVKD. This CDR3 is built from 12 residues. The CDR3 region has the DNA TGTGCTTCCGGGACAGGGAACACTGAAGCTTTCTTT. Translation gives CASGTGNTEAFF.

The DNA for the CDR3 is TGTGCCAGCAGCCCGGGACAGGGGAGCTCTGGAAACACCATATATTTT. Translating gives CASSPGQGSSGNTIYF. The rearrangement uses TRBV5-5 and TRBJ1-3, with 10 bases aligning to TRBD1. With V trimmed by 4 bases and J by 0 bases, 4 bases remained unmatched. In germline, CDR1 is SGHKS, CDR2 YYEKEE (reference sequence). The CDR3 contains 16 residues.